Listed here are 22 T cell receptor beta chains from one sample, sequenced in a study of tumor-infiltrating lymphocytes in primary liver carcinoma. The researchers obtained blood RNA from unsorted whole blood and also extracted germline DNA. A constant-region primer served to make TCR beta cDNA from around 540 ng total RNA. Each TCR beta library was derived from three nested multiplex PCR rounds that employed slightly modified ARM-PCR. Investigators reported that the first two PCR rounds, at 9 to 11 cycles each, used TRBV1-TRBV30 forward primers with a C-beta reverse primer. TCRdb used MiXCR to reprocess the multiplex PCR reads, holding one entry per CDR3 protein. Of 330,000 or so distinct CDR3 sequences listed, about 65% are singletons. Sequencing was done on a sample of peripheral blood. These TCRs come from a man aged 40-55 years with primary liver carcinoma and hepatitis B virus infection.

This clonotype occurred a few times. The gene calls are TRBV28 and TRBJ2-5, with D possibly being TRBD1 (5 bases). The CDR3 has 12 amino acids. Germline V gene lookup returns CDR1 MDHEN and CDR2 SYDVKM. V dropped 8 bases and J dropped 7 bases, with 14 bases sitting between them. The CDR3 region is CASGQGRGTQYF. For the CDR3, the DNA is TGTGCCAGCGGTCAGGGTAGGGGGACCCAGTACTTC.

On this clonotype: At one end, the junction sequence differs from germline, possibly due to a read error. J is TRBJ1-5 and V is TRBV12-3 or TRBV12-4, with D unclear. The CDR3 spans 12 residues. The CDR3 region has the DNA TGTGCCAGCAGTTTCGCCGTTGGACCCCAGTATTTC. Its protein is CASSFAVGPQYF.

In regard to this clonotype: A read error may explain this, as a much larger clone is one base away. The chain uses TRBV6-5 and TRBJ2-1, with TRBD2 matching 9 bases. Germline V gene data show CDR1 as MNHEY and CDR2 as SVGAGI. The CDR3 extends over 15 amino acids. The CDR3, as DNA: TGTGCCAGCAGAGAGGGACTAGCCACCGCCAATGAGCAGTCCTTC. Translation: CASREGLATANEQSF.

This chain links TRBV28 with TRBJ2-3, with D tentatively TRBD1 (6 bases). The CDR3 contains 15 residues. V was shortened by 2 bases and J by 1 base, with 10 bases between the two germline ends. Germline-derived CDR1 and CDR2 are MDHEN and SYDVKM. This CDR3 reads CASSLHRVGTDTQYF. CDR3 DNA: TGTGCCAGCAGTTTACACAGGGTGGGCACAGATACGCAGTATTTT.

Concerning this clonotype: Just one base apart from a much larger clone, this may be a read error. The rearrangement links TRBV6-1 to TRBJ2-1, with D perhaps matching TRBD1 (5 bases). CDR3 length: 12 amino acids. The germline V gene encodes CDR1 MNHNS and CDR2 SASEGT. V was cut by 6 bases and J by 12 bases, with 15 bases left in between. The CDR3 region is CASRTDNGVQFF. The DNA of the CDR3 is TGTGCCAGCAGAACGGACAATGGAGTGCAGTTCTTC.

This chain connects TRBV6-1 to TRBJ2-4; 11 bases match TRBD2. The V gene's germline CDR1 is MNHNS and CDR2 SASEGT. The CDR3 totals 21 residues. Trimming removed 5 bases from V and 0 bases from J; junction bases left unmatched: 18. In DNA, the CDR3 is TGTGCCAGCAGTACACCCGGAGACGTGGGACTAGCGGTCAGAGCCAAAAACATTCAGTACTTC. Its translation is CASSTPGDVGLAVRAKNIQYF.

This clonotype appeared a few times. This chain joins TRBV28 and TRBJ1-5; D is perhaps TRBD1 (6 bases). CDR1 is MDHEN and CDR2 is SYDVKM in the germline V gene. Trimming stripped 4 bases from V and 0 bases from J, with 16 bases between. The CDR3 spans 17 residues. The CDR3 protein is CASSSPTDRYSNQPQHF. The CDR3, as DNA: TGTGCCAGCAGTTCACCCACGGACAGATATAGCAATCAGCCCCAGCATTTT.

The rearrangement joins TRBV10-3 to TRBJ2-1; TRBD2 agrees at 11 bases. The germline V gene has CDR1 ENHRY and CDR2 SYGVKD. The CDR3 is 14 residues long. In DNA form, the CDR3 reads TGTGTCAACAGTAGCGGGAGGGCCAAAAATGAGCAGTTCTTC. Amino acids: CVNSSGRAKNEQFF.

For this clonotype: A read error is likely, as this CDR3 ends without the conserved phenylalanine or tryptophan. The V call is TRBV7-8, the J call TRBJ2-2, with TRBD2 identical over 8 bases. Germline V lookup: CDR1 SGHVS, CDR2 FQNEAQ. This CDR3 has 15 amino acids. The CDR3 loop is CASSLRAGVPGGLFC. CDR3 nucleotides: TGTGCCAGCAGCTTACGAGCGGGAGTCCCCGGGGGGCTGTTTTGT.

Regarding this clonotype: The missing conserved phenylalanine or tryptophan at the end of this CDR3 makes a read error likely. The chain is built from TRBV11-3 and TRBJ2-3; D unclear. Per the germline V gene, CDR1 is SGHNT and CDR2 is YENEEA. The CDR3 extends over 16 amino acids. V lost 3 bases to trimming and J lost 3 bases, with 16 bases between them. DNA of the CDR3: TGTGCCAGCAGCTTGGGCCCCAGGAGAGTTACAGATACGCAGTATTCT. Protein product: CASSLGPRRVTDTQYS.

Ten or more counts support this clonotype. The CDR3 loop is CASSGKLNTEAFF. In DNA, the CDR3 is TGTGCCAGCAGCGGAAAATTAAACACTGAAGCTTTCTTT. The chain has TRBV11-2 and TRBJ1-1, with D unresolved. Per the germline V gene, CDR1 is SGHAT and CDR2 is FQNNGV. V was cut by 5 bases and J by 2 bases, with 9 bases left in between. This CDR3 contains 13 residues.

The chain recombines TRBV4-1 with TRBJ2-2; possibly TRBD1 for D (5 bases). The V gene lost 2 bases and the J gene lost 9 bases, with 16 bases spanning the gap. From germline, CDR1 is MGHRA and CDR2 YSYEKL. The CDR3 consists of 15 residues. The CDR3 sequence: CASSQSESGWRELFF. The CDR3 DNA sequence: TGCGCCAGCAGCCAATCCGAGTCAGGGTGGCGGGAGCTGTTTTTT.

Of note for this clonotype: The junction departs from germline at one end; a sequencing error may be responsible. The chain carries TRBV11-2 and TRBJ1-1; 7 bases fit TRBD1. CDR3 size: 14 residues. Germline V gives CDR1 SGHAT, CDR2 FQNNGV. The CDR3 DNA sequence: TGTGCCAGCAACTTGTACAGGGGTAACACTGAATCTTTCTTT. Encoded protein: CASNLYRGNTESFF.

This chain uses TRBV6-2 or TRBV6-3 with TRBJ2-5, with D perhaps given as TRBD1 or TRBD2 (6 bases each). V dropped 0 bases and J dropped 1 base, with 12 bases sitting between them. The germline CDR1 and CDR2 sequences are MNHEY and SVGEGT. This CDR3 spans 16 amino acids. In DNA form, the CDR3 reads TGTGCCAGCAGTTACTCTCCGGGGGCAACCCAAGAGACCCAGTACTTC. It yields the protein CASSYSPGATQETQYF.

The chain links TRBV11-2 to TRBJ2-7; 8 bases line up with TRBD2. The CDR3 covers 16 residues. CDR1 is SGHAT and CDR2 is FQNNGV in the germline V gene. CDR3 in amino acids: CAGSSYWGTRSYEQYF. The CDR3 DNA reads TGTGCAGGCAGCTCGTATTGGGGGACTAGAAGCTACGAGCAGTACTTC.

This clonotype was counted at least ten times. CDR3 protein: CAITKKQGGNTGELFF. The CDR3 DNA reads TGTGCCATCACCAAGAAACAAGGGGGGAACACCGGGGAGCTGTTTTTT. The chain recombines TRBV10-3 with TRBJ2-2; the D gene is possibly TRBD1 (6 bases). Germline CDR1 reads ENHRY; CDR2 reads SYGVKD. CDR3 length: 16 residues. Trimming shortened V by 7 bases and J by 1 base, and 16 bases separated the two germline ends.

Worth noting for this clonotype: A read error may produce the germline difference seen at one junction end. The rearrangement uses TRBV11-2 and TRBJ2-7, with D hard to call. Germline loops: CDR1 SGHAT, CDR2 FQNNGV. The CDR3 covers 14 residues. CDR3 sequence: CASRLAQDEYEQYF. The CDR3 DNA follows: TGTGCCAGCCGCTTAGCCCAGGACGAGTACGAGCAGTACTTC. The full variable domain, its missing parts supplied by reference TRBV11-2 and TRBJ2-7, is EAGVAQSPRYKIIEKRQSVAFWCNPISGHATLYWYQQILGQGPKLLIQFQNNGVVDDSQLPKDRFSAERLKGVDSTLKIQPAKLEDSAVYLCASRLAQDEYEQYFGPGTRLTVT.

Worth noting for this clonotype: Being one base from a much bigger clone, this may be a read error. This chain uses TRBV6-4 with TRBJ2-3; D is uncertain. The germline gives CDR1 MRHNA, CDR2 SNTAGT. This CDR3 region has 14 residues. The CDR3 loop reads CATSVTISTDTQYF. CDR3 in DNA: TGTGCCACCAGTGTAACGATCAGCACAGATACGCAGTATTTT.

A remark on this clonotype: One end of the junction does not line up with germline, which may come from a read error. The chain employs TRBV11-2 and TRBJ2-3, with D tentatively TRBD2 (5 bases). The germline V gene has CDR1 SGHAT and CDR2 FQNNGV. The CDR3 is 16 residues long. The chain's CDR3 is CVSSFQIAGGTETQYF. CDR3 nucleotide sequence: TGTGTCAGCAGCTTTCAAATAGCAGGAGGTACAGAAACGCAGTATTTT.

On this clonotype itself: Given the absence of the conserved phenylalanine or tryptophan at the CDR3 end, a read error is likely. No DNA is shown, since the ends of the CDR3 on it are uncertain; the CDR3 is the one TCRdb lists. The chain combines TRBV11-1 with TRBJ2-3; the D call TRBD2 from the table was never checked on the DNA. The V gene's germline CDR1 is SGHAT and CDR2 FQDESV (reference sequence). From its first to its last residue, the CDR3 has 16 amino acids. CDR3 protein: CASSPNRLTSTDTRYL.

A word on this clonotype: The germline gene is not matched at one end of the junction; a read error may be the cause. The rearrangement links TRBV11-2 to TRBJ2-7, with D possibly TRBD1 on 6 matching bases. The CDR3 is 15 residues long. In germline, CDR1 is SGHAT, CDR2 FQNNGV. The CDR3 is CAGSLDSSATYEQYF. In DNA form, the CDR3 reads TGTGCCGGCAGCTTGGACAGTTCCGCAACATACGAGCAGTACTTC.

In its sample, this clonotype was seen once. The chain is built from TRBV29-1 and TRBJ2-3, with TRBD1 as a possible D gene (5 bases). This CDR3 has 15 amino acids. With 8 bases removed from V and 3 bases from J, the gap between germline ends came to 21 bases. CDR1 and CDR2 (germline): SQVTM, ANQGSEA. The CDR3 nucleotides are TGCAGCTCCGCTACCGTGACAGACGTAACAGATACGCAGTATTTT. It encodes CSSATVTDVTDTQYF.